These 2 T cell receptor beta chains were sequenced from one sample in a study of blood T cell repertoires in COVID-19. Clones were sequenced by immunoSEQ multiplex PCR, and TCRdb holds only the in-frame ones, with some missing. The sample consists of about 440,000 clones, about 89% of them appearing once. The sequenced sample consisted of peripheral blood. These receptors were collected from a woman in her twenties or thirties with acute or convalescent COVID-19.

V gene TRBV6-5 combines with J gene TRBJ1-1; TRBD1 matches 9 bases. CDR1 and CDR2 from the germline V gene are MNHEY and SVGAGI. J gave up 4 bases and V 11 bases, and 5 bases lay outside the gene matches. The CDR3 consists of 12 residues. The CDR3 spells CADSDRGTEAFF. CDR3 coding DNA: TGTGCCGATTCGGACAGGGGCACTGAAGCTTTCTTT.

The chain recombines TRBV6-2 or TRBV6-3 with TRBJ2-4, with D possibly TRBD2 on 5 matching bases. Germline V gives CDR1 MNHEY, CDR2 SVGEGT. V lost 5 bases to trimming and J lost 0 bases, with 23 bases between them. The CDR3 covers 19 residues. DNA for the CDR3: TGTGCCAGCAGTCTCCAGACTAATAGCCTGAAAATAGCCAAAAACATTCAGTACTTC. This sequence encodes CASSLQTNSLKIAKNIQYF.